Shown below are 17 T cell receptor beta chains from a single sample sequenced in a study of cytomegalovirus exposure and HLA in healthy donors. 13 Jbeta primers and 60 Vbeta primers were used for the PCR. Only in-frame clones appear in the TCRdb table, and some are missing; sequencing was by immunoSEQ multiplex PCR. Of more than 95,000 clones detected, approximately 9.4% appear once; the ten largest clones hold 3% to 3.5%. The sequenced sample was PBMCs. The receptors were gathered from a man in his thirties or forties in good health and CMV-seronegative.

The chain combines TRBV11-3 with TRBJ1-1, with D possibly TRBD1 on 6 matching bases. Germline CDR1 SGHNT, CDR2 YENEEA. The ends were cut back, 4 bases at V and 1 base at J, with 13 bases in the middle. CDR3 size: 15 residues. The CDR3 DNA sequence: TGTGCCAGCAGCTACCTCGGCAGGGGGAACACTGAAGCTTTCTTT. This codes for CASSYLGRGNTEAFF. Full variable domain (missing parts from reference TRBV11-3 and TRBJ1-1): EAGVVQSPRYKIIEKKQPVAFWCNPISGHNTLYWYLQNLGQGPELLIRYENEEAVDDSQLPKDRFSAERLKGVDSTLKIQPAELGDSAVYLCASSYLGRGNTEAFFGQGTRLTVV.

This clone was observed a handful of times. The chain employs TRBV7-2 and TRBJ1-1; 7 nucleotides agree with TRBD1. V lost 5 bases to trimming and J lost 1 base; unmatched junction nucleotides: 10. CDR1 and CDR2 from the germline V gene are SGHTA and FQGNSA. This CDR3 is 16 amino acids long. The CDR3 coding sequence is TGTGCCAGCAGCCGTAATGGAGGACAGGCGAACACTGAAGCTTTCTTT. It translates to CASSRNGGQANTEAFF.

The V call is TRBV2, the J call TRBJ2-1, with 7 nucleotides matching TRBD2. CDR3 size: 15 residues. Germline CDR1 and CDR2: SNHLY and FYNNEI. V was clipped by 7 bases and J by 5 bases; unmatched bases: 11. CDR3 sequence reads: CASINRAGRDNEQFF. CDR3 DNA: TGTGCCAGCATTAACCGGGCAGGGAGGGACAATGAGCAGTTCTTC.

This clone showed up just a few times. This chain uses TRBV27 with TRBJ1-2, with D tentatively TRBD1 (5 bases). Germline values: CDR1 MNHEY, CDR2 SMNVEV (reference sequence). The V gene lost 8 bases and the J gene lost 4 bases, with 11 bases spanning the gap. CDR3 length: 12 amino acids. CDR3 loop: CASGADVYGYTF. The CDR3 DNA follows: TGTGCCAGCGGGGCGGATGTCTATGGCTACACCTTC.

V and J are TRBV18 and TRBJ2-7, with D possibly being TRBD2 (5 bases). CDR3 size: 16 residues. The V and J ends lost 1 base and 3 bases respectively, with 16 bases between them. Per germline, CDR1 KGHSH and CDR2 LQKENI. The DNA for the CDR3 is TGTGCCAGCTCACCACGCGGGCAGGCGATGGTCTACGAGCAGTACTTC. It yields the protein CASSPRGQAMVYEQYF.

The gene calls are TRBV7-9 and TRBJ2-1; no definite D call. Germline lookup yields CDR1 SEHNR and CDR2 FQNEAQ (reference sequence). V was shortened by 4 bases and J by 7 bases, with 8 bases between the two germline ends. This CDR3 has 12 amino acids. CDR3 DNA: TGTGCCAGCAGCTCCCCCCAGAATGAGCAGTTCTTC. This codes for CASSSPQNEQFF.

The rearrangement links TRBV4-1 to TRBJ2-7; D call uncertain. Trimming pared 0 bases from V and 0 bases from J, leaving 12 bases between. The CDR3 contains 16 residues. CDR1 MGHRA and CDR2 YSYEKL come from the germline V gene. The CDR3 loop reads CASSQDMEQSSYEQYF. The CDR3 coding sequence is TGCGCCAGCAGCCAAGATATGGAACAGAGCTCCTACGAGCAGTACTTC.

This clone occurred a few times. This chain's CDR3 is CATSRVEQGYGYTF. The DNA for the CDR3 is TGTGCCACCAGCAGAGTAGAACAGGGGTATGGCTACACCTTC. The chain is built from TRBV15 and TRBJ1-2, with TRBD1 matching 7 bases. The CDR3 sequence is 14 residues long. V trimming: 1 base; J trimming: 5 bases; junction bases outside the gene matches: 4. Looked up from germline, CDR1 is LNHNV and CDR2 is YYDKDF (reference sequence).

A few counts support this clone. The chain carries TRBV5-1 and TRBJ1-4; possible D gene TRBD1, 6 bases. Trimming took 6 bases from V and 0 from J, leaving 9 bases between them. The CDR3 consists of 14 residues. The germline V gene has CDR1 SGHRS and CDR2 YFSETQ. CDR3: CASKDSSTNEKLFF. CDR3 nucleotide sequence: TGCGCCAGCAAGGACAGTTCAACTAATGAAAAACTGTTTTTT.

This clone was seen a few times. The chain uses TRBV28 and TRBJ1-5; 10 bases are shared with TRBD1. The CDR3 has 14 amino acids. Germline CDR1 is MDHEN and CDR2 is SYDVKM. V gave up 8 bases and J gave up 4 bases; unmatched junction bases: 5. For the CDR3, the DNA is TGTGCCAGCTGCCGGACAGGGGGTAATCAGCCCCAGCATTTT. This translates into CASCRTGGNQPQHF.

This clone was counted between two and nine times. J is TRBJ1-6 and V is TRBV5-1; a possible D gene is TRBD1 (5 bases). The CDR3 covers 15 residues. The V end lost 5 bases, the J end lost 7 bases, and 16 bases lay between the germline ends. Germline V gene lookup returns CDR1 SGHRS and CDR2 YFSETQ. The DNA for the CDR3 is TGCGCCAGCAGACGACAACAGGAGCAGAATTCACCCCTCCACTTT. It specifies CASRRQQEQNSPLHF.

The genes are TRBV4-1 and TRBJ2-7; 9 bases are shared with TRBD1. The CDR3 sequence is 15 residues long. Germline V gene lookup returns CDR1 MGHRA and CDR2 YSYEKL. The junction had 4 bases not matched to a gene; V was cut back by 2 bases and J by 2 bases. This CDR3 reads CASSQTGTGTYEQYF. The CDR3 nucleotides are TGCGCCAGCAGCCAAACCGGGACAGGGACCTACGAGCAGTACTTC.

This chain connects TRBV2 to TRBJ2-7; possible D gene TRBD2, 7 bases. The CDR3 has 14 residues. V was clipped by 5 bases and J by 5 bases, with 16 bases between them. CDR1 and CDR2 (germline): SNHLY, FYNNEI. The CDR3 reads CASSSGTTRDEQYF. As DNA, the CDR3 is TGTGCCAGCAGTAGCGGGACAACCAGGGACGAGCAGTACTTC.

The rearrangement joins TRBV11-2 to TRBJ2-7; maybe TRBD1 (5 bases). The ends were cut back, 1 base at V and 0 bases at J, with 10 bases in the middle. The CDR3 consists of 15 residues. The germline CDR1 and CDR2 sequences are SGHAT and FQNNGV. The CDR3, as DNA: TGTGCCAGCAGCTTAGTTTACGACAGCTCCTACGAGCAGTACTTC. This codes for CASSLVYDSSYEQYF.

The chain joins TRBV7-8 to TRBJ1-6; TRBD1 might be the D (6 bases). The CDR3 covers 15 residues. Germline loops: CDR1 SGHVS, CDR2 FQNEAQ. V was shortened by 3 bases and J by 5 bases, with 11 bases between the two germline ends. This CDR3 reads CASSFTGTNNSPLHF. In DNA, the CDR3 is TGTGCCAGCAGCTTTACCGGGACAAATAATTCACCCCTCCACTTT.

The chain carries TRBV6-5 and TRBJ2-5, with D perhaps matching TRBD2 (6 bases). The end of the DNA aligns better with TRBJ2-7, so the J call may be wrong. CDR3 length equals 15 residues. CDR1 MNHEY and CDR2 SVGAGI come from the germline V gene. The CDR3 DNA follows: TGTGCCAGCAGTCCAGCCGGAGGGGTAGGCTACGAGCAGTACTTC. This translates into CASSPAGGVGYEQYF.

V gene TRBV7-2 combines with J gene TRBJ2-1; a possible D gene is TRBD1 (6 bases). The CDR3 sequence is 15 residues long. Trimming pared 6 bases from V and 2 bases from J, leaving 14 bases between. CDR1 and CDR2 (germline): SGHTA, FQGNSA. The CDR3 DNA reads as TGTGCCAGCAGTGAAGGACAGACCCCCTACAATGAGCAGTTCTTC. This encodes CASSEGQTPYNEQFF. Variable domain in full (rest from reference TRBV7-2 and TRBJ2-1): GAGVSQSPSNKVTEKGKDVELRCDPISGHTALYWYRQSLGQGLEFLIYFQGNSAPDKSGLPSDRFSAERTGGSVSTLTIQRTQQEDSAVYLCASSEGQTPYNEQFFGPGTRLTVL.